This TCR beta chain came from a study of T-cell reconstitution after alpha-beta-depleted transplantation in children. This clonotype was recorded at least ten times. The library targeted TCRbeta and was prepared with unique molecular identifiers. In TCRdb, the PCR reads were re-called with MiXCR into one record per CDR3 protein. The table shows about 640,000 distinct CDR3 sequences, with around 16% occurring only once. Germline V lookup: CDR1 KGHSH, CDR2 LQKENI. The CDR3 loop spans 13 amino acids. The ends lost 8 bases at V and 1 base at J; junction bases unmatched: 4. This specimen consisted of PBMCs from the stem cell graft donor, obtained from the stem cell graft. The TCR comes from a human donor who donated a stem cell graft to a child with acute myeloid leukemia. The J gene is TRBJ2-5, the V gene TRBV18; 7 nucleotides agree with TRBD1. CDR3 protein: CASSRDSQETQYF. The DNA for the CDR3 is TGTGCCAGCAGTCGGGACAGCCAAGAGACCCAGTACTTC.